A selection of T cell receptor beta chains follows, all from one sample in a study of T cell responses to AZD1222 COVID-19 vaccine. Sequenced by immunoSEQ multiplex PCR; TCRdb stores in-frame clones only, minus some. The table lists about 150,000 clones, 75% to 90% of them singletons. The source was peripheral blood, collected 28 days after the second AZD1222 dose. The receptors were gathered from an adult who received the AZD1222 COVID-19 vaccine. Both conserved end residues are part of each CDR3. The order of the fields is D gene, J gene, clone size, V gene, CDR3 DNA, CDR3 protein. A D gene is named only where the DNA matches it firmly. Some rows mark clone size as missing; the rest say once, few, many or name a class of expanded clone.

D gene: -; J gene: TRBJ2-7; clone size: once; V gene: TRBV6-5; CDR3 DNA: TGTGCCAGCAGCGACCTGGGACGGTGGTACTTC; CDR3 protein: CASSDLGRWYF
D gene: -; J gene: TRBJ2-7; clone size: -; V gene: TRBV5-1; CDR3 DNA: TGCGCCAGCAGCCCTCGCGGGGCGGCCTCTTCCTACGAGCAGTACTTC; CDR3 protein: CASSPRGAASSYEQYF
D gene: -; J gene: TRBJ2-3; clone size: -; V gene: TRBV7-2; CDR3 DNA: TGTGCCAGCAGCTTAGAGGGCAGGGGAGGTGATACGCAGTATTTT; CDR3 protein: CASSLEGRGGDTQYF
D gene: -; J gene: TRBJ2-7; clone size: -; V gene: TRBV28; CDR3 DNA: TGTGCCAGCAGTAGTGGCAGTTCCTACGAGCAGTACTTC; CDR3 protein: CASSSGSSYEQYF
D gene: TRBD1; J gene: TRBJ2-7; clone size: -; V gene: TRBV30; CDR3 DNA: TGTGCCTGGAGTGAAGGGACAGGCGTCGGCCACGAGCAGTACTTC; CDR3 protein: CAWSEGTGVGHEQYF
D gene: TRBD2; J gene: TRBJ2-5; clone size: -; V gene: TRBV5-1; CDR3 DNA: TGCGCCAGCAGCTCAACGGGACTAGCGGGAGTGGGGGAGACCCAGTACTTC; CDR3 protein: CASSSTGLAGVGETQYF
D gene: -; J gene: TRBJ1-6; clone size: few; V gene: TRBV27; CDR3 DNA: TGTGCCAGCAGTTCCCGGGCCGATTCACCCCTCCACTTT; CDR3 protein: CASSSRADSPLHF
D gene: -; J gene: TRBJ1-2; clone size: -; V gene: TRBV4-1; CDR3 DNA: TGCGCCAGCAGCCAACAGGGGTTAGCTAACTATGGCTACACCTTC; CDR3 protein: CASSQQGLANYGYTF
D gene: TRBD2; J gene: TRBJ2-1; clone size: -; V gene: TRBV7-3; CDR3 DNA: TGTGCCAGCAGCCCCCGGGGCTGGCGGGAGGTGGGCAATGAGCAGTTCTTC; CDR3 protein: CASSPRGWREVGNEQFF
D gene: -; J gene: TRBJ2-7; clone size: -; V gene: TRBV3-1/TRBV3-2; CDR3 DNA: TGTGCCAGCAGCCAAGAATTCGGGAGTGGCTACGAGCAGTACTTC; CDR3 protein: CASSQEFGSGYEQYF
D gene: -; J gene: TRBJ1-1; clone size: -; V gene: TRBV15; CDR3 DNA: TGTGCCACCAGCAGAGATCCGGGGATCACTGAAGCTTTCTTT; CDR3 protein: CATSRDPGITEAFF
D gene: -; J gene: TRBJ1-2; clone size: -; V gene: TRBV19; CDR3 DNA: TGTGCCAGTAGAGGGGACTTCTATGGCTACACCTTC; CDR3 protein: CASRGDFYGYTF
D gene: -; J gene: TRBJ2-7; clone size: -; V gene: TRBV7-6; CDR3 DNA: TGTGCCAGCAGCTTTTCTATGGGTTCCTACGAGCAGTACTTC; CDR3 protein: CASSFSMGSYEQYF
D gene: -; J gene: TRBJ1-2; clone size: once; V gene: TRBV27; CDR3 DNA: TGTGCCAGCAGTTTACGGTTGAATGGCTACACCTTC; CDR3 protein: CASSLRLNGYTF
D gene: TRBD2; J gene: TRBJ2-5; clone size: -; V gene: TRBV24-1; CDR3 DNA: TGTGCCACCAGTTCCCGGGAGGGAACGCCGGAGACCCAGTACTTC; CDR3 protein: CATSSREGTPETQYF
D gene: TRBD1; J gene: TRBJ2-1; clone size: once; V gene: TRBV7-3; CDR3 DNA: TGTGCCAGCAGCTCCGGGACAGGGGAGCAGTTCTTC; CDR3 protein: CASSSGTGEQFF
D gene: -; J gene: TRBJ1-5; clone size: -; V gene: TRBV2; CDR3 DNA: TGTGCCAGCAGTCGCGGACAGAGGGATAATCAGCCCCAGCATTTT; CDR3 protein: CASSRGQRDNQPQHF
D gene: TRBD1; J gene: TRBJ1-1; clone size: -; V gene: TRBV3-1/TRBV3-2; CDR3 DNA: TGTGCCAGCAGCCAAGACGGACAGGGGAACACTGAAGCTTTCTTT; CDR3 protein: CASSQDGQGNTEAFF
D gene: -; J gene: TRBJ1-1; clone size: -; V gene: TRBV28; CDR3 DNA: TGTGCCAGCAGTTCCCTGACCGAAGCTTTCTTT; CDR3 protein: CASSSLTEAFF
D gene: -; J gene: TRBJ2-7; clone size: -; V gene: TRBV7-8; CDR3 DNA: TGTGCCAGTCAGGGGGGGCAGACAACGGACGAGCAGTACTTC; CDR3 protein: CASQGGQTTDEQYF
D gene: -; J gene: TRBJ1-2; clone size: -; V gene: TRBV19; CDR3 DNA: TGTGCCAGTAGTATTATCGGTAACTATGGCTACACCTTC; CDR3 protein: CASSIIGNYGYTF
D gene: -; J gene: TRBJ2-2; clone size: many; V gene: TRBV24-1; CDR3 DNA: TGTGCCACCAGTGACTTTGGAGCCGGGGAGCTGTTTTTT; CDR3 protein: CATSDFGAGELFF
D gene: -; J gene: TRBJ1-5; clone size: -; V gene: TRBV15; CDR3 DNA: TGTGCCACCAGCACGCGGTATTATAGCAATCAGCCCCAGCATTTT; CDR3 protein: CATSTRYYSNQPQHF
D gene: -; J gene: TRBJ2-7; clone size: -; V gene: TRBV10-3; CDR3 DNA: TGTGCCATCAGTCCCGGGACGCTTTACGAGCAGTACTTC; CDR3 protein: CAISPGTLYEQYF
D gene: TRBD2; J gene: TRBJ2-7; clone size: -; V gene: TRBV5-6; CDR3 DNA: TGTGCCAGCAGCCCCCGCGCGGGAGGGAGGTCCGGGGTGGGGGAGCAGTACTTC; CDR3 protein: CASSPRAGGRSGVGEQYF
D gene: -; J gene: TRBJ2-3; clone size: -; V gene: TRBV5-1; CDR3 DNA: TGCGCCAGCAGCGGCGCGGCAGGGGTTACAGATACGCAGTATTTT; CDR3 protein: CASSGAAGVTDTQYF
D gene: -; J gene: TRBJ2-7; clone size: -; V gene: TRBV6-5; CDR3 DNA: TGTGCCAGCAGTTATGATAGGGAAACCTACGAGCAGTACTTC; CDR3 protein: CASSYDRETYEQYF